The sequence of this T cell receptor (beta chain) was determined in a study of identical twins. TCRdb independently ran MiXCR on the 5' RACE reads; one entry per CDR3 protein. The sample records 250,000 or so distinct CDR3 sequences, over 9.5% being singletons. Between the trimmed V and J ends, which lost 7 bases and 4 bases, there was a span of 10 bases. CDR1 and CDR2 from the germline V gene are SEHNR and FQNEAQ (reference sequence). The CDR3 runs 13 residues. This clonotype was counted between two and nine times. The antigen remains unidentified. The study, taken as a whole, reports: For zero-insertion analyses, partial confounding could come from invariant MAIT and iNKT cells. The study found weaker excess twin sharing in beta out-of-frame sequences. With abundant cord blood beta clonotypes, insertions were fewer; memory repertoires showed no such pattern.

This sample was also put to use in a study of yellow fever vaccine responses in identical twins.

This clonotype originated in a woman aged 18 to 35 in good health. The sequenced sample was memory (CD45RO+) T cells sorted from blood. The chain has TRBV7-9 and TRBJ2-2; D ambiguous. CDR3 region: CASTVVATGELFF. The CDR3 coding sequence is TGTGCCAGCACCGTTGTGGCCACCGGGGAGCTGTTTTTT.